This TCR beta chain was retrieved from a study of early stage breast cancer tumors. Background on the study: Invasive lobular carcinomas made up four of 12 ER+/PR+/HER2- tumors.

This clone has a single count. J gave up 2 bases and V 6 bases, and 2 bases lay outside the gene matches. This CDR3 has 14 residues. Germline V gene sequence: CDR1 LNHDA, CDR2 SQIVND (reference sequence). The data were produced by immunoSEQ multiplex PCR, yet TCRdb's version contains in-frame clones alone and is incomplete. This table has some 47,000 clones, 65% to 90% appearing once. The chain has TRBV19 and TRBJ2-3; 10 positions agree with TRBD2. This receptor was obtained from a person aged 50 to 59 with breast cancer. The sequenced sample consisted of blood. CDR3 DNA sequence: TGTGCCAGTAGAAGCGGGAGGGCCACAGATACGCAGTATTTT. Amino acid sequence: CASRSGRATDTQYF.